This TCR beta chain was identified in a study of CD8+CD57+ T cells in acquired aplastic anemia. In the study overall: An average of 3.2 ug of DNA was obtained from sorted CD4+ and CD8+ cells. Study-level points and caveats: Found in both controls and patients were around 31 CD8+ CDR3 sequences.

Remarks on this clonotype: Its antigen is undetermined.

This CDR3 has 15 residues. The J segment lost 4 bases and the V segment lost 2 bases, leaving 4 bases of the junction unmatched. From germline, CDR1 is LNHNV and CDR2 YYDKDF (reference sequence). Previously, flow cytometry had revealed CD8+CD57+ cell expansion in the patients chosen for sequencing. Patients, without exception, had severe acquired aplastic anemia. The template for TCR beta VDJ and CDR3 sequence profiling was genomic DNA. TCRdb processed the reads anew with MiXCR; each CDR3 protein has one entry. The sample has about 58,000 distinct CDR3 sequences; roughly three fifths are singletons. The sequencing input was sorted CD4+, CD8+, or CD8+CD57+ T cells (not recorded which) from PBMCs. This TCR was sampled from a human donor with aplastic anemia. The chain employs TRBV15 and TRBJ1-2; TRBD1 agrees at 10 bases. This CDR3 is CATSRKGQGPYGYTF. The CDR3, as DNA: TGTGCCACCAGCAGAAAGGGACAGGGGCCCTATGGCTACACCTTC. Full variable domain (remainder filled in from reference TRBV15 and TRBJ1-2): DAMVIQNPRYQVTQFGKPVTLSCSQTLNHNVMYWYQQKSSQAPKLLFHYYDKDFNNEADTPDNFQSRRPNTSFCFLDIRSPGLGDTAMYLCATSRKGQGPYGYTFGSGTRLTVV.